The 27 T cell receptor beta chains reported below all come from one sample, sequenced in a study of blood T cell repertoires in COVID-19. The repertoire was sequenced with immunoSEQ multiplex PCR; TCRdb's copy has only in-frame clones and lacks some. The sample includes more than 95,000 clones, roughly 79% seen only once; the top ten take 8% to 9.5%. Sequencing was done on a sample of peripheral blood. Receptors were obtained from a woman aged 70 to 79 with acute or convalescent COVID-19.

This sequence joins TRBV19 and TRBJ1-5; weak D call: TRBD1 (5 bases). Trimming removed 5 bases at V and 7 bases at J, with 15 bases between. Germline CDR1 and CDR2: LNHDA and SQIVND (reference sequence). The CDR3 has 14 residues. DNA for the CDR3: TGTGCCAGTAGTGTTCGGGGACTGAACCAGCCCCAGCATTTT. This sequence encodes CASSVRGLNQPQHF.

The chain uses TRBV6-5 and TRBJ2-5; D is uncertain. The germline V and J ends were trimmed by 5 bases and 1 base, with 5 bases remaining between them. This CDR3 has 12 amino acids. Germline V gene lookup returns CDR1 MNHEY and CDR2 SVGAGI. The CDR3 loop reads CASSSIQETQYF. The CDR3 nucleotides read TGTGCCAGCAGTAGCATCCAAGAGACCCAGTACTTC.

This chain uses TRBV15 with TRBJ2-7; TRBD1 aligns across 7 bases. The germline CDR1 and CDR2 sequences are LNHNV and YYDKDF (reference sequence). Trimming cost V 1 base and J 2 bases; bases outside gene matches: 8. This CDR3 spans 16 amino acids. CDR3 region: CATSRGGRDRAYEQYF. The DNA for the CDR3 is TGTGCCACCAGCAGAGGTGGTCGAGACAGGGCCTACGAGCAGTACTTC.

For this clone: Other DNA sequences in this sample translate to the same CDR3. The chain links TRBV6-5 to TRBJ1-2; D is perhaps TRBD1 (5 bases). Germline CDR1 MNHEY, CDR2 SVGAGI. The CDR3 is made up of 13 amino acids. Deletions cut 2 bases from V and 2 bases from J, with 6 bases between. The CDR3 loop reads CASSYDSNYGYTF. The CDR3 DNA follows: TGTGCCAGCAGTTACGACAGCAACTATGGCTACACCTTC.

This chain uses TRBV4-3 with TRBJ2-2; the match to TRBD2 covers 8 bases. V trimming: 0 bases; J trimming: 6 bases; junction bases outside the gene matches: 6. The CDR3 runs 16 residues. Germline V gene data show CDR1 as LGHNA and CDR2 as YSLEER. Written as DNA, the CDR3 is TGCGCCAGCAGCCAAGATTCCGGGAGGGCCGCCGGGGAGCTGTTTTTT. Protein product: CASSQDSGRAAGELFF.

The rearrangement joins TRBV6-5 to TRBJ2-7; 10 bases agree with TRBD1. Germline CDR1 MNHEY, CDR2 SVGAGI. The J segment lost 5 bases and the V segment lost 6 bases, leaving 7 bases of the junction unmatched. The CDR3 extends over 14 amino acids. The CDR3 reads CASRLRGTGDEQYF. Written as DNA, the CDR3 is TGTGCCAGCAGATTACGAGGGACAGGGGACGAGCAGTACTTC.

This chain links TRBV2 with TRBJ1-1; D ambiguous. Per germline, CDR1 SNHLY and CDR2 FYNNEI. Trimming stripped 10 bases from V and 0 bases from J, with 6 bases between. This CDR3 spans 11 amino acids. CDR3 sequence reads: CATGVNTEAFF. The CDR3 DNA follows: TGTGCCACCGGAGTGAACACTGAAGCTTTCTTT.

The J gene is TRBJ2-3, the V gene TRBV19; 12 bases agree with TRBD2. The J segment lost 5 bases and the V segment lost 0 bases, leaving 9 bases of the junction unmatched. Germline V gene sequence: CDR1 LNHDA, CDR2 SQIVND (reference sequence). The CDR3 extends over 18 amino acids. The CDR3 protein is CASSIDGRLAGAQDTQYF. CDR3 bases: TGTGCCAGTAGTATAGATGGGAGACTAGCGGGGGCCCAAGATACGCAGTATTTT.

This chain links TRBV19 with TRBJ1-3; D is uncertain. Looked up from germline, CDR1 is LNHDA and CDR2 is SQIVND (reference sequence). Trimming stripped 8 bases from V and 0 bases from J, with 8 bases between. CDR3 length: 13 amino acids. The CDR3 DNA sequence: TGTGCCAGTCAAGAGATCTCTGGAAACACCATATATTTT. This encodes CASQEISGNTIYF. Combining the CDR3 with reference TRBV19 and TRBJ1-3 gives the whole variable domain DGGITQSPKYLFRKEGQNVTLSCEQNLNHDAMYWYRQDPGQGLRLIYYSQIVNDFQKGDIAEGYSVSREKKESFPLTVTSAQKNPTAFYLCASQEISGNTIYFGEGSWLTVV.

There are a few counts of this clone. V gene TRBV9 combines with J gene TRBJ1-4; D may be TRBD1 (6 bases). The length of the CDR3 is 16 residues. Trimming removed 4 bases at V and 3 bases at J, with 16 bases between. Germline assignment: CDR1 SGDLS and CDR2 YYNGEE. The CDR3 region is CASSSRRGGPNEKLFF. CDR3 nucleotides: TGTGCCAGCAGCTCCAGGCGGGGGGGGCCTAATGAAAAACTGTTTTTT.

The chain carries TRBV25-1 and TRBJ2-5, with 11 bases matching TRBD1. The CDR3 covers 17 residues. CDR1 is MGHDK, CDR2 SYGVNS, per germline. The trim removed 1 base at V and 5 bases at J, leaving 9 bases unmatched. In nucleotides, the CDR3 is TGTGCCAGCAGTGAATCCCGGACAGGGGGCATTAAGGAGACCCAGTACTTC. Translated, it gives CASSESRTGGIKETQYF.

The V and J genes are TRBV27 and TRBJ2-1, with 7 bases aligning to TRBD1. From germline, CDR1 is MNHEY and CDR2 SMNVEV (reference sequence). The CDR3 is 15 amino acids. The ends lost 4 bases at V and 3 bases at J; junction bases unmatched: 6. CDR3 DNA: TGTGCCAGCAGTTCCGGGACAGCCTTCTACAATGAGCAGTTCTTC. Translating gives CASSSGTAFYNEQFF.

This clone was found a few times. V usage is TRBV11-2 and J usage is TRBJ2-1, with 8 positions matching TRBD2. Germline CDR1 and CDR2: SGHAT and FQNNGV. The CDR3 sequence is 14 residues long. Unmatched junction bases numbered 10, after V lost 5 bases and J lost 10 bases. For the CDR3, the DNA is TGTGCCAGCAGCCAGCTAGCGGGTGGTGGGGAGCAGTTCTTC. This gives the protein CASSQLAGGGEQFF.

The chain combines TRBV7-2 with TRBJ1-1; the D gene is possibly TRBD1 (6 bases). The germline V gene has CDR1 SGHTA and CDR2 FQGNSA. This CDR3 region has 17 residues. V lost 5 bases and J 7 bases, leaving 26 bases between the germline ends. The CDR3 loop is CASSRRGWAGELNEAFF. CDR3 DNA sequence: TGTGCCAGCAGCAGAAGGGGGTGGGCTGGCGAACTTAATGAAGCTTTCTTT. Filled out from reference TRBV7-2 and TRBJ1-1, the complete variable domain reads GAGVSQSPSNKVTEKGKDVELRCDPISGHTALYWYRQSLGQGLEFLIYFQGNSAPDKSGLPSDRFSAERTGGSVSTLTIQRTQQEDSAVYLCASSRRGWAGELNEAFFGQGTRLTVV.

This sequence joins TRBV6-2 or TRBV6-3 and TRBJ2-5; D is perhaps TRBD1 (7 bases). V was clipped by 5 bases and J by 1 base, with 11 bases between them. CDR1 is MNHEY, CDR2 SVGEGT, per germline. The CDR3 runs to 14 residues. The DNA for the CDR3 is TGTGCCAGCAGTCAGGGGGGCCCCCAAGAGACCCAGTACTTC. It encodes CASSQGGPQETQYF.

J is TRBJ1-1 and V is TRBV7-2; TRBD1 agrees at 7 bases. The V gene end was trimmed by 6 bases and the J gene end by 5 bases; junction bases not matched to a gene: 0. The CDR3 runs to 11 residues. CDR1 is SGHTA and CDR2 is FQGNSA in the germline V gene. CDR3 in DNA: TGTGCCAGCAGACAGGGGACTGAAGCTTTCTTT. Its protein is CASRQGTEAFF.

The chain uses TRBV27 and TRBJ1-2; TRBD1 agrees at 7 bases. This CDR3 is built from 16 residues. J lost 1 base, V lost 6 bases, and 11 bases had no gene match. Germline CDR1 MNHEY, CDR2 SMNVEV (reference sequence). The CDR3 reads CASRQRIRDSNYGYTF. DNA of the CDR3: TGTGCCAGCAGACAACGGATCCGGGACAGTAACTATGGCTACACCTTC.

The V and J genes are TRBV18 and TRBJ2-7; TRBD2 is a possible D gene (7 bases). The V end was cut by 3 bases, the J end by 3 bases, with 12 bases between. Germline CDR1 KGHSH, CDR2 LQKENI. This CDR3 comprises 14 residues. DNA for the CDR3: TGTGCCAGCTCACCGGGAGCGGGACACTACGAGCAGTACTTC. Residues: CASSPGAGHYEQYF.

The chain carries TRBV7-2 and TRBJ2-2, with 11 bases matching TRBD2. Losses at the gene ends were 3 bases for V and 13 bases for J; bases not matched to a gene: 13. Germline assignment: CDR1 SGHTA and CDR2 FQGNSA. The CDR3 loop spans 16 amino acids. CDR3 sequence (DNA): TGTGCCAGCAGCTTTCGGCGACTAGCGGGGTCTGGCGGGCTGTTTTTT. It translates to CASSFRRLAGSGGLFF.

The count of this clone is one. This chain joins TRBV6-2 or TRBV6-3 and TRBJ1-3; D unclear. The germline V gene has CDR1 MNHEY and CDR2 SVGEGT. Trimming left V 2 bases short and J 0 bases short, with 17 bases between. This CDR3 comprises 18 residues. This chain's CDR3 is CASSYAPRVKTSGNTIYF. CDR3 DNA: TGTGCCAGCAGTTACGCCCCCCGGGTGAAGACCTCTGGAAACACCATATATTTT.

The V gene is TRBV10-3, the J gene TRBJ2-4; possible D gene TRBD1, 6 bases. In germline, CDR1 is ENHRY, CDR2 SYGVKD. V was clipped by 0 bases and J by 2 bases, with 14 bases between them. The length of the CDR3 is 17 residues. The DNA of the CDR3 is TGTGCCATCAGTGAGTCCCATACCGGGACAACCAAAAACATTCAGTACTTC. It specifies CAISESHTGTTKNIQYF.

The rearrangement links TRBV24-1 to TRBJ2-7; no firm D call. CDR3 length: 12 residues. Germline assignment: CDR1 KGHDR and CDR2 SFDVKD. Trimming left V 4 bases short and J 3 bases short, with 6 bases between. CDR3 residues: CATSESGYEQYF. DNA for the CDR3: TGTGCCACCAGTGAGTCAGGCTACGAGCAGTACTTC.

The chain couples TRBV7-9 to TRBJ1-1; D is ambiguous. The V end lost 5 bases, the J end lost 3 bases, and 13 bases lay between the germline ends. This CDR3 has 14 residues. Germline CDR1 is SEHNR and CDR2 is FQNEAQ (reference sequence). This CDR3 reads CASSIGLRDTEAFF. CDR3 bases: TGTGCCAGCAGCATTGGACTGAGGGACACTGAAGCTTTCTTT.

The rearrangement links TRBV7-2 to TRBJ2-3; tentative D call: TRBD2 (6 bases). V was shortened by 5 bases and J by 4 bases, with 16 bases between the two germline ends. From germline, CDR1 is SGHTA and CDR2 FQGNSA. The CDR3 is 15 amino acids. Here the CDR3 DNA reads TGTGCCAGCAGCCCCGGCGGCGCGGGGTCAGATACGCAGTATTTT. Amino acid sequence: CASSPGGAGSDTQYF.

CDR3 loop: CASSLRGQGYGYTF. CDR3 coding DNA: TGTGCCAGCAGCTTGAGGGGACAGGGTTATGGCTACACCTTC. The V call is TRBV5-6, the J call TRBJ1-2, with TRBD1 matching over 9 bases. Germline CDR1 and CDR2: SGHDT and YYEEEE. V was clipped by 1 base and J by 5 bases; unmatched bases: 3. CDR3 length equals 14 residues.

This clone was found a few times. This chain links TRBV4-1 with TRBJ2-3; no clear D. The CDR3 has 15 residues. V was clipped by 4 bases and J by 0 bases, with 11 bases between them. Germline values: CDR1 MGHRA, CDR2 YSYEKL. As DNA, the CDR3 is TGCGCCAGCAGCCGAGACCGCACTAGCACAGATACGCAGTATTTT. This codes for CASSRDRTSTDTQYF.

The chain employs TRBV6-2 or TRBV6-3 and TRBJ1-1, with D possibly TRBD1 on 5 matching bases. V lost 5 bases to trimming and J lost 0 bases, with 13 bases between them. The CDR3 is 15 residues long. Germline V gives CDR1 MNHEY, CDR2 SVGEGT. The CDR3 protein is CASSGAMDVNTEAFF. The DNA for the CDR3 is TGTGCCAGCAGTGGGGCCATGGACGTGAACACTGAAGCTTTCTTT.